The TCR beta chain described here comes from a study of blood T cell repertoires in COVID-19. Study summary: COVID-19 samples from acute and convalescent phases originated in the United States, Italy and Spain. PBMCs, B-cell-depleted T cells, or T cells were the source of the cDNA or gDNA that made up the material.

The V gene's germline CDR1 is MDHEN and CDR2 SYDVKM. The CDR3 contains 17 residues. V dropped 7 bases and J dropped 2 bases, with 24 bases sitting between them. Source study methods: Reference gene primer amplification in the assay estimated nucleated cell counts. Sequencing was performed with immunoSEQ multiplex PCR; in TCRdb, only in-frame clones are kept and a portion is missing. V, J and clone size are those of that table, while D and trimming were read from the DNA. The data show fewer than 70,000 clones, 80% to 95% seen once. The specimen sequenced was peripheral blood. The rearrangement uses TRBV28 and TRBJ2-7; tentative D call: TRBD1 (6 bases). The clonotype comes from a man aged 50 to 60 with active COVID-19. CDR3 nucleotides: TGTGCCAGCACCCCGCGCCCCGGACAGCCCGGCGCCTACGAGCAGTACTTC. Translating it yields CASTPRPGQPGAYEQYF.